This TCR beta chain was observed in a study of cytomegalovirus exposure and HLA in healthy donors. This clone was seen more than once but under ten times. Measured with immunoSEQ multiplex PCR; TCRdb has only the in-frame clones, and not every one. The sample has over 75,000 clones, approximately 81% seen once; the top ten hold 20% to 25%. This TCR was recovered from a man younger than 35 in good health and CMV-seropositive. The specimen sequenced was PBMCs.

CDR3 residues: CARSPRMRGYEQYV. The CDR3 bases are TGTGCCAGAAGCCCGCGGATGCGGGGCTACGAGCAGTACGTC. This rearrangement joins TRBV5-3 to TRBJ2-7; D is perhaps TRBD2 (6 bases). TRBV5-3 is an ORF; its function is uncertain. The V end was cut by 4 bases, the J end by 3 bases, with 14 bases between. The CDR3 has 14 residues.